Following are 14 T cell receptor beta chains from one sample sequenced in a study of CD8 T cells in Susac syndrome. With random hexamers, reverse transcription was performed on about 0.5 to 1 ug of RNA. MiXCR was run by TCRdb on the immunoSEQ multiplex PCR reads, yielding one entry per CDR3 protein. The sample lists more than 200,000 distinct CDR3 sequences, over 85% seen once, with around 0.067% in the top ten. The sample taken for sequencing was CD4+ T cells from PBMCs. These receptors were obtained from a human donor with multiple sclerosis.

The chain joins TRBV29-1 to TRBJ1-1, with D uncertain. The CDR3 runs to 15 residues. Germline V gives CDR1 SQVTM, CDR2 ANQGSEA. Trimming shortened V by 0 bases and J by 1 base, and 12 bases separated the two germline ends. CDR3 protein: CSVEDRWTENTEAFF. The CDR3, as DNA: TGCAGCGTTGAAGATCGTTGGACGGAGAACACTGAAGCTTTCTTT.

This chain uses TRBV11-2 with TRBJ1-2, with D unresolved. The CDR3 runs to 14 residues. Germline V lookup: CDR1 SGHAT, CDR2 FQNNGV. Trimming removed 0 bases from V and 3 bases from J, with 8 bases in between. The CDR3 loop is CASSLEGIDYGYTF. CDR3 bases: TGTGCCAGCAGCTTAGAGGGGATAGACTATGGCTACACCTTC.

In nucleotides, the CDR3 is TGTGCCAGCAGTTTAGAACTGGGTGGACTAGCGGGGGGTAGTGGGGAGCTGTTTTTT. The encoded protein is CASSLELGGLAGGSGELFF. The chain joins TRBV12-3 or TRBV12-4 to TRBJ2-2; 14 bases map to TRBD2. The CDR3 is 19 residues long. J was trimmed by 8 bases and V by 1 base; bases with no gene match: 12.

This rearrangement joins TRBV25-1 to TRBJ1-6; 12 bases agree with TRBD1. This CDR3 region has 16 residues. The germline V gene has CDR1 MGHDK and CDR2 SYGVNS. V shed 5 bases and J 6 bases; nucleotides not matched to a gene: 5. This CDR3 is CASSSGQGARNSPLHF. In DNA form, the CDR3 reads TGTGCCAGCAGTTCGGGACAGGGGGCTCGTAATTCACCCCTCCACTTT.

The chain combines TRBV4-1 with TRBJ2-7; 12 bases are a match to TRBD2. The CDR3 is 16 residues long. Trimming at V came to 4 bases and at J to 1 base, leaving 5 bases not matched to a gene. The germline V gene encodes CDR1 MGHRA and CDR2 YSYEKL. CDR3: CASSRATSGGSYEQYF. The CDR3 region has the DNA TGCGCCAGCAGCCGAGCGACTAGCGGGGGATCCTACGAGCAGTACTTC.

This chain links TRBV29-1 with TRBJ2-1; D not certain. Per the germline V gene, CDR1 is SQVTM and CDR2 is ANQGSEA. Trimming took off 0 bases at V and 7 bases at J, with 1 base between the two ends. The CDR3 extends over 10 amino acids. The CDR3 nucleotides read TGCAGCGTTGAAGAGAATGAGCAGTTCTTC. Translating gives CSVEENEQFF.

This rearrangement joins TRBV7-2 to TRBJ2-3, with D possibly being TRBD1 or TRBD2 (5 bases each). CDR1 is SGHTA and CDR2 is FQGNSA in the germline V gene. Trimming took 5 bases from V and 0 from J, leaving 12 bases between them. This CDR3 region has 15 residues. This chain's CDR3 is CASSPPGRSTDTQYF. CDR3 coding DNA: TGTGCCAGCAGCCCTCCGGGACGGAGCACAGATACGCAGTATTTT.

The chain carries TRBV3-1 and TRBJ1-2; 7 nucleotides match TRBD1. Germline V gene sequence: CDR1 LGHDT, CDR2 YNNKEL (reference sequence). The CDR3 length is 16 residues. V trimming: 4 bases; J trimming: 4 bases; junction bases outside the gene matches: 12. CDR3 sequence (DNA): TGTGCCAGCAGCCGAAGCGCGACAGGGTCTTCCTATGGCTACACCTTC. It translates to CASSRSATGSSYGYTF.

The chain couples TRBV4-1 to TRBJ1-3; 7 bases match TRBD1. The CDR3 spans 16 residues. Germline V CDR1 and CDR2: MGHRA, YSYEKL. V dropped 1 base and J dropped 7; count of bases not matched to a gene: 10. The CDR3 loop is CASSQGATGAGNTIYF. CDR3 in DNA: TGCGCCAGCAGCCAAGGGGCTACAGGGGCCGGGAACACCATATATTTT.

The genes are TRBV5-1 and TRBJ1-2; D might be TRBD1 (5 bases). Germline CDR1 reads SGHRS; CDR2 reads YFSETQ. V was clipped by 2 bases and J by 8 bases, with 25 bases between them. This CDR3 region has 17 residues. The chain's CDR3 is CASSFSGSIGRVSGYTF. In nucleotides, the CDR3 is TGCGCCAGCAGCTTCAGTGGGTCGATCGGCAGGGTGTCCGGCTACACCTTC.

This chain connects TRBV3-1 to TRBJ2-3; D remains ambiguous. There are 14 residues in the CDR3. Germline CDR1 LGHDT, CDR2 YNNKEL (reference sequence). V was pared by 1 base and J by 4 bases, with 9 bases between. CDR3 bases: TGTGCCAGCAGCCAAGGTATGAGCGCAGATACGCAGTATTTT. This codes for CASSQGMSADTQYF.

The genes are TRBV29-1 and TRBJ2-3; 9 bases map to TRBD1. The CDR3 is 15 amino acids. V shed 2 bases and J 3 bases; nucleotides not matched to a gene: 6. The germline CDR1 and CDR2 sequences are SQVTM and ANQGSEA. CDR3 amino acids: CSVERGQGLTDTQYF. The CDR3 DNA reads as TGCAGCGTTGAACGGGGACAGGGTCTTACAGATACGCAGTATTTT.

The V and J genes are TRBV6-5 and TRBJ2-5, with 8 bases that match TRBD2. Germline CDR1 reads MNHEY; CDR2 reads SVGAGI. This CDR3 has 15 residues. Trimming at V came to 7 bases and at J to 5 bases, leaving 12 bases not matched to a gene. In DNA form, the CDR3 reads TGTGCCAGCACCTACGGGGGGGGCACTGGGGAGACCCAGTACTTC. Protein: CASTYGGGTGETQYF.

The chain employs TRBV20-1 and TRBJ2-3; weak D call: TRBD2 (6 bases). V was shortened by 6 bases and J by 0 bases, with 19 bases between the two germline ends. The CDR3 covers 16 residues. Germline-derived CDR1 and CDR2 are DFQATT and SNEGSKA (reference sequence). CDR3 bases: TGCAGTGCCCCCTCGCCCTCGGGAGTAAGCACAGATACGCAGTATTTT. This codes for CSAPSPSGVSTDTQYF.